The rows below give T cell receptor beta chains drawn from one sample of a study of shared clonotypes between healthy human individuals. The method was immunoSEQ multiplex PCR; TCRdb's version includes in-frame clones alone and lacks a portion of them. Here the sample spans 2,100,000 or so clones, 95% being singletons. Material for sequencing was naive CD4+ T cells sorted from blood. These receptors were collected from a man younger than 35 in good health. Each CDR3 is given with its conserved first and last residue. A D gene is named only where the DNA matches it firmly. Clone size is stated in some rows and not others, as once, few, many or a class when expanded.

clone_size,d_call,v_call,j_call,cdr3_nt,cdr3_aa
.,.,TRBV6-1,TRBJ1-2,TGTGCCAGCAGTGAAATGGGTGGGGGGCACTATGGCTACACCTTC,CASSEMGGGHYGYTF
.,TRBD1,TRBV10-3,TRBJ2-5,TGTGCCATCGGGACAGGTTTAGAGACCCAGTACTTC,CAIGTGLETQYF
once,.,TRBV20-1,TRBJ1-2,TGCAGTGCTCGAGAACCGGTGGGCTTC,CSAREPVGF
.,.,TRBV4-1,TRBJ1-2,TGCGCCAGCAGCCGAGTTATCACGGCCCTTAACTATGGCTACACCTTC,CASSRVITALNYGYTF
.,.,TRBV2,TRBJ2-7,TGTGCCAGAGGACAGTTTCCGTACGAGCAGTACTTC,CARGQFPYEQYF
once,.,TRBV7-2,TRBJ1-6,TGTGCCAGCAGCCGCCTCGAGGGAAACAGTTCACCCCTCCACTTT,CASSRLEGNSSPLHF
.,.,TRBV27,TRBJ2-1,TGTGCCAGCAGTTCGGGGACACATCACAATGAGCAGTTCTTC,CASSSGTHHNEQFF
once,.,TRBV6-1,TRBJ2-5,TGTGCCAGCAGCGACCGGGGCGGGCCTAAGTACTTC,CASSDRGGPKYF
.,.,TRBV7-2,TRBJ2-5,TGTGCCAGCAGCTCCCGGAAGATGTACCAAGAGACCCAGTACTTC,CASSSRKMYQETQYF
once,.,TRBV29-1,TRBJ2-5,TGCAGCGTTGAACAGCGAGAGACCCAGTACTTC,CSVEQRETQYF